The 20 T cell receptor beta chains in this list originate from one sample, sequenced in a study of control samples from healthy donors and cancer patients. Only in-frame clones appear in the TCRdb table, and some are missing; sequencing was by immunoSEQ multiplex PCR. Among around 89,000 clones listed, roughly 86% were seen once. Sequenced sample: blood. These receptors came from an older woman in good health.

V gene TRBV14 combines with J gene TRBJ1-1; D remains unclear. Trimming shortened V by 0 bases and J by 4 bases, and 9 bases separated the two germline ends. The CDR3 spans 14 residues. Germline V gene lookup returns CDR1 SGHDN and CDR2 FVKESK. CDR3 region: CASSQDPWVTEAFF. In DNA form, the CDR3 reads TGTGCCAGCAGCCAAGATCCTTGGGTCACTGAAGCTTTCTTT.

This chain uses TRBV11-3 with TRBJ2-3; D ambiguous. The CDR3 covers 12 residues. The germline V gene has CDR1 SGHNT and CDR2 YENEEA. V was clipped by 5 bases and J by 6 bases, with 9 bases between them. The CDR3 region is CASSMGWDTQYF. In DNA form, the CDR3 reads TGTGCCAGCAGCATGGGGTGGGATACGCAGTATTTT.

The chain couples TRBV7-9 to TRBJ1-1, with D tentatively TRBD1 (5 bases). The germline V and J ends were trimmed by 0 bases and 1 base, with 9 bases remaining between them. Germline values: CDR1 SEHNR, CDR2 FQNEAQ (reference sequence). The CDR3 covers 15 residues. The CDR3 bases are TGTGCCAGCAGCTTAGCGACAGTTTGGAACACTGAAGCTTTCTTT. This translates into CASSLATVWNTEAFF.

This rearrangement joins TRBV2 to TRBJ1-5, with D unclear. Germline V gene lookup returns CDR1 SNHLY and CDR2 FYNNEI. CDR3 length: 13 residues. V lost 6 bases, J lost 0 bases, and 6 bases lay in between. CDR3 residues: CASRPNSNQPQHF. DNA for the CDR3: TGTGCCAGCAGACCAAATAGCAATCAGCCCCAGCATTTT.

The genes are TRBV6-2 or TRBV6-3 and TRBJ2-7; D is undetermined. The V and J ends lost 3 bases and 0 bases respectively, with 9 bases between them. The CDR3 loop spans 14 amino acids. The germline gives CDR1 MNHEY, CDR2 SVGEGT. DNA of the CDR3: TGTGCCAGCAGTTATGGTCGGATCTCCTACGAGCAGTACTTC. It codes for CASSYGRISYEQYF.

The gene calls are TRBV7-9 and TRBJ1-1; D unresolved. Trimming pared 7 bases from V and 1 base from J, leaving 16 bases between. The CDR3 is 15 residues long. Germline values: CDR1 SEHNR, CDR2 FQNEAQ (reference sequence). This chain's CDR3 is CASIAKTVGNTEAFF. The DNA of the CDR3 is TGTGCCAGCATCGCCAAAACGGTAGGGAACACTGAAGCTTTCTTT.

V usage is TRBV28 and J usage is TRBJ1-2, with D tentatively TRBD1 (6 bases). This CDR3 spans 14 amino acids. The germline V gene has CDR1 MDHEN and CDR2 SYDVKM. The germline V and J ends were trimmed by 7 bases and 4 bases, with 16 bases remaining between them. The DNA for the CDR3 is TGTGCCAGCAACACAGAACAGGGAGCCTATGGCTACACCTTC. It translates to CASNTEQGAYGYTF.

This chain connects TRBV21-1 to TRBJ2-1; whether TRBD2, the table's D call, matches the DNA was not checked. TRBV21-1 constitutes a pseudogene. This CDR3 comprises 20 residues. Written as DNA, the CDR3 is TGTGCCAGCAGCAAATACTCGCCGGAGGTTGCGGGGATAGCCTACAATGAGCAGTTCTTC. Translation gives CASSKYSPEVAGIAYNEQFF.

V gene TRBV7-2 combines with J gene TRBJ1-5; D possibly corresponds to TRBD1 (6 bases). CDR3 length equals 15 residues. The germline gives CDR1 SGHTA, CDR2 FQGNSA. Trimming removed 2 bases at V and 3 bases at J, with 11 bases between. Here the CDR3 reads CASSLLTGLNQPQHF. DNA for the CDR3: TGTGCCAGCAGCTTACTTACAGGGCTCAATCAGCCCCAGCATTTT.

The rearrangement links TRBV10-1 to TRBJ1-1, with 12 nucleotides matching TRBD1. The CDR3 spans 15 residues. CDR1 is WNHNN and CDR2 is SYGVQD in the germline V gene (reference sequence). The V and J ends lost 6 bases and 7 bases, in that order; junction bases with no gene match: 9. CDR3 DNA: TGCGCCAGCAGCGCCGGGACAGGGGGCTTGTTTGAAGCTTTCTTT. Translating it yields CASSAGTGGLFEAFF.

This sequence joins TRBV12-3 or TRBV12-4 and TRBJ2-7, with 9 bases lining up with TRBD1. CDR3 size: 13 residues. The junction had 2 bases not matched to a gene; V was cut back by 5 bases and J by 3 bases. CDR3 sequence (DNA): TGTGCCAGCAGTAAGGGACAGGGCTACGAGCAGTACTTC. Translating gives CASSKGQGYEQYF.

The V call is TRBV5-4, the J call TRBJ1-6, with D unclear. CDR1 and CDR2 from the germline V gene are SGHNT and YYREEE (reference sequence). Trimming took off 0 bases at V and 7 bases at J, with 5 bases between the two ends. The CDR3 is made up of 13 amino acids. CDR3 amino acids: CASSLVPNSPLHF. DNA of the CDR3: TGTGCCAGCAGCTTGGTACCCAATTCACCCCTCCACTTT.

This clone was recorded a few times. An end of the junction differs from the germline gene, which may be a read error. The chain joins TRBV2 to TRBJ1-1; no definite D call. This CDR3 has 13 residues. CDR1 and CDR2 from the germline V gene are SNHLY and FYNNEI. The CDR3 here is CASRPPRNSEAFF. The CDR3 coding sequence is TGTGCCAGCAGGCCCCCAAGGAACAGTGAAGCTTTCTTT.

J is TRBJ1-1 and V is TRBV4-3, with D perhaps TRBD1 (5 bases). This CDR3 is 16 amino acids long. Germline CDR1 reads LGHNA; CDR2 reads YSLEER. V gave up 3 bases and J gave up 0 bases, with 14 bases separating them. The CDR3 sequence: CASSQSAGTVNTEAFF. CDR3 nucleotides: TGCGCCAGCAGCCAGAGCGCCGGGACGGTGAACACTGAAGCTTTCTTT.

The rearrangement uses TRBV19 and TRBJ2-1; 9 nucleotides line up with TRBD1. V dropped 1 base and J dropped 0; count of bases not matched to a gene: 7. Germline V gene sequence: CDR1 LNHDA, CDR2 SQIVND (reference sequence). This CDR3 contains 18 residues. CDR3 protein: CASSIGETGGVSYNEQFF. For the CDR3, the DNA is TGTGCCAGTAGTATAGGGGAAACAGGGGGCGTCTCCTACAATGAGCAGTTCTTC.

This chain links TRBV15 with TRBJ1-2; TRBD1 aligns across 9 bases. The length of the CDR3 is 15 residues. The germline V gene encodes CDR1 LNHNV and CDR2 YYDKDF (reference sequence). The J segment lost 6 bases and the V segment lost 0 bases, leaving 5 bases of the junction unmatched. CDR3 sequence: CATSRDSTGGHGYTF. For the CDR3, the DNA is TGTGCCACCAGCAGAGATTCCACAGGGGGCCATGGCTACACCTTC.

The chain links TRBV5-4 to TRBJ2-6; D might be TRBD1 (5 bases). Germline V gives CDR1 SGHNT, CDR2 YYREEE (reference sequence). The CDR3 loop spans 18 amino acids. Trimming took off 0 bases at V and 0 bases at J, with 13 bases between the two ends. CDR3 in DNA: TGTGCCAGCAGCTTGGGAGGAGCAGGGCGCTCTGGGGCCAACGTCCTGACTTTC. Its protein product is CASSLGGAGRSGANVLTF.

The CDR3 DNA sequence: TGTGCCAGCAGTGAAGCGGTTACGAATTCCTACAATGAGCAGTTCTTC. Residues: CASSEAVTNSYNEQFF. The genes are TRBV6-1 and TRBJ2-1; no clear D gene. Trimming removed 0 bases at V and 1 base at J, with 10 bases between. CDR3 length: 16 amino acids. Germline V gene lookup returns CDR1 MNHNS and CDR2 SASEGT.

The V call is TRBV7-8, the J call TRBJ2-7, with D possibly being TRBD1 (6 bases). Germline V gives CDR1 SGHVS, CDR2 FQNEAQ. This CDR3 contains 15 residues. V was shortened by 6 bases and J by 2 bases, with 17 bases between the two germline ends. This CDR3 is CASRAYQGPAYEQYF. The CDR3 DNA is TGTGCCAGCAGGGCTTATCAGGGGCCCGCCTACGAGCAGTACTTC.

This clone was observed a few times. V usage is TRBV19 and J usage is TRBJ2-3; 13 bases align to TRBD2. This CDR3 region has 18 residues. Unmatched junction bases numbered 8, after V lost 5 bases and J lost 0 bases. Germline loops: CDR1 LNHDA, CDR2 SQIVND (reference sequence). CDR3 protein: CASSPGLAGDPSTDTQYF. The CDR3 nucleotides are TGTGCCAGTAGTCCCGGACTAGCGGGGGACCCTAGCACAGATACGCAGTATTTT.